The 26 T cell receptor beta chains below were found in one sample sequenced in a study of beta chain features in type 1 diabetes. All of the isolated RNA was reverse transcribed, so expressed TCRB transcripts were sequenced. Assay used: immunoSEQ multiplex PCR; TCRdb lists only in-frame clones, some missing. Here the sample spans more than 300,000 clones, approximately 12% being singletons. No antigen has been identified for these receptors. Findings of the study overall: Shortening of TCRB CDR3s, moderate but significant, appeared in all four CD4+ subsets of Type 1 diabetes patients.

The specimen sequenced was naive CD4+ T cells from blood. The receptors derive from a woman aged 18-29 years with type 1 diabetes.

This clone was counted between two and nine times. This rearrangement joins TRBV30 to TRBJ2-3; 8 bases are a match to TRBD2. The CDR3 runs 16 residues. CDR1 GTSNPN and CDR2 SVGIG come from the germline V gene (reference sequence). V was pared by 5 bases and J by 6 bases, with 16 bases of the junction left unmatched. In DNA, the CDR3 is TGTGCCTGGGTCCCATGGAGCGGGAGAATTGTTGATACGCAGTATTTT. As protein: CAWVPWSGRIVDTQYF.

This chain joins TRBV19 and TRBJ2-6; 7 nucleotides match TRBD1. The CDR3 sequence is 15 residues long. Germline V gives CDR1 LNHDA, CDR2 SQIVND (reference sequence). The J segment lost 5 bases and the V segment lost 5 bases, leaving 6 bases of the junction unmatched. CDR3 coding DNA: TGTGCCAGTAGTGGGACAGAGCTCCGGGCCAACGTCCTGACTTTC. Protein product: CASSGTELRANVLTF.

This clone was seen a handful of times. Different DNA sequences within this sample yield the same CDR3. The chain joins TRBV2 to TRBJ2-1; the D gene is possibly TRBD2 (6 bases). This CDR3 has 12 residues. Per the germline V gene, CDR1 is SNHLY and CDR2 is FYNNEI. Trimming shortened V by 9 bases and J by 5 bases, and 11 bases separated the two germline ends. CDR3 sequence reads: CASRGLDNEQFF. CDR3 nucleotides: TGTGCCAGTCGGGGGTTAGACAATGAGCAGTTCTTC. Together with reference TRBV2 and TRBJ2-1, the CDR3 gives the full variable domain: EPEVTQTPSHQVTQMGQEVILRCVPISNHLYFYWYRQILGQKVEFLVSFYNNEISEKSEIFDDQFSVERPDGSNFTLKIRSTKLEDSAMYFCASRGLDNEQFFGPGTRLTVL.

The V and J genes are TRBV9 and TRBJ2-2; 12 positions match TRBD2. The V gene's germline CDR1 is SGDLS and CDR2 YYNGEE. The junction had 5 bases not matched to a gene; V was cut back by 4 bases and J by 4 bases. CDR3 size: 16 residues. The CDR3 DNA follows: TGTGCCAGCAGCAGCGGACTAGCGGGGTTCACCGGGGAGCTGTTTTTT. It yields the protein CASSSGLAGFTGELFF.

This clone appeared a few times. J is TRBJ2-5 and V is TRBV5-6; tentative D call: TRBD1 (5 bases). This CDR3 is built from 14 residues. Germline CDR1 is SGHDT and CDR2 is YYEEEE. Trimming removed 2 bases from V and 1 base from J, with 9 bases in between. DNA for the CDR3: TGTGCCAGCAGCTTTCTGGGGCGCCAAGAGACCCAGTACTTC. Translation gives CASSFLGRQETQYF.

A few counts support this clone. The V gene is TRBV7-2, the J gene TRBJ1-1; TRBD1 matches at 9 bases. Germline-derived CDR1 and CDR2 are SGHTA and FQGNSA. The J segment lost 6 bases and the V segment lost 4 bases, leaving 3 bases of the junction unmatched. The CDR3 loop spans 13 amino acids. The CDR3, as DNA: TGTGCCAGCAGCTGGGGACAGGGCGCTGAAGCTTTCTTT. Residues: CASSWGQGAEAFF.

The chain combines TRBV25-1 with TRBJ2-1, with D possibly TRBD1 on 6 matching bases. V gave up 7 bases and J gave up 4 bases, with 8 bases separating them. The CDR3 spans 12 residues. Looked up from germline, CDR1 is MGHDK and CDR2 is SYGVNS. This CDR3 is CASTGQYNEQFF. In nucleotides, the CDR3 is TGTGCCAGCACCGGACAGTACAATGAGCAGTTCTTC.

This clone has only a few counts. This sequence joins TRBV25-1 and TRBJ2-7, with TRBD1 matching over 7 bases. Germline CDR1 and CDR2: MGHDK and SYGVNS. Trimming at V came to 8 bases and at J to 0 bases, leaving 4 bases not matched to a gene. The CDR3 length is 13 residues. The CDR3 DNA sequence: TGTGCCAGCTTGGGACAGTACTCCTACGAGCAGTACTTC. Amino acid sequence: CASLGQYSYEQYF.

This clone was observed once. V and J are TRBV9 and TRBJ2-7, with D possibly TRBD2 on 6 matching bases. The germline V gene encodes CDR1 SGDLS and CDR2 YYNGEE. The CDR3 runs to 15 residues. The V gene lost 4 bases and the J gene lost 2 bases, with 16 bases spanning the gap. The CDR3 DNA sequence: TGTGCCAGCAGCCCCGCGGGCAGGGAGGCCTACGAGCAGTACTTC. This translates into CASSPAGREAYEQYF. Based on the CDR3 plus reference TRBV9 and TRBJ2-7, the full variable domain is DSGVTQTPKHLITATGQRVTLRCSPRSGDLSVYWYQQSLDQGLQFLIQYYNGEERAKGNILERFSAQQFPDLHSELNLSSLELGDSALYFCASSPAGREAYEQYFGPGTRLTVT.

This sequence joins TRBV25-1 and TRBJ2-7; TRBD2 matches 12 bases. CDR3 size: 17 residues. Germline loops: CDR1 MGHDK, CDR2 SYGVNS. Losses at the gene ends were 6 bases for V and 6 bases for J; bases not matched to a gene: 15. The CDR3 is CASSQTTSGRIPSEQYF. The CDR3 DNA follows: TGTGCCAGCAGCCAAACGACTAGCGGGAGAATTCCCAGCGAGCAGTACTTC.

Written as DNA, the CDR3 is TGTGCCAGCTCAGCCTTTGGACAGGACACTGAAGCTTTCTTT. Translated: CASSAFGQDTEAFF. The rearrangement joins TRBV18 to TRBJ1-1; 7 bases are shared with TRBD1. Germline lookup yields CDR1 KGHSH and CDR2 LQKENI. The CDR3 has 14 amino acids. J gave up 3 bases and V 5 bases, and 6 bases lay outside the gene matches. The whole variable domain, filled in from reference TRBV18 and TRBJ1-1, reads NAGVMQNPRHLVRRRGQEARLRCSPMKGHSHVYWYRQLPEEGLKFMVYLQKENIIDESGMPKERFSAEFPKEGPSILRIQQVVRGDSAAYFCASSAFGQDTEAFFGQGTRLTVV.

The rearrangement links TRBV5-4 to TRBJ2-1; tentative D call: TRBD2 (5 bases). Germline CDR1 SGHNT, CDR2 YYREEE (reference sequence). CDR3 size: 13 residues. V lost 1 base to trimming and J lost 5 bases, with 7 bases between them. In nucleotides, the CDR3 is TGTGCCAGCAGCTTGACAGCGGACAATGAGCAGTTCTTC. This codes for CASSLTADNEQFF.

The chain recombines TRBV7-9 with TRBJ1-1; the match to TRBD1 covers 7 bases. The CDR3 has 14 amino acids. Germline CDR1 SEHNR, CDR2 FQNEAQ (reference sequence). Trimming at V came to 1 base and at J to 3 bases, leaving 2 bases not matched to a gene. In nucleotides, the CDR3 is TGTGCCAGCAGCTTAGGAACAGGGGACACTGAAGCTTTCTTT. This translates into CASSLGTGDTEAFF.

The chain links TRBV9 to TRBJ2-1; 8 bases are a match to TRBD2. Losses at the gene ends were 4 bases for V and 3 bases for J; bases not matched to a gene: 9. This CDR3 region has 16 residues. The germline gives CDR1 SGDLS, CDR2 YYNGEE. This CDR3 is CASSPHLAGGYNEQFF. As DNA, the CDR3 is TGTGCCAGCAGCCCCCACCTAGCGGGCGGCTACAATGAGCAGTTCTTC.

The rearrangement links TRBV4-3 to TRBJ2-7; TRBD2 is a possible D gene (6 bases). This CDR3 has 16 residues. The V end was cut by 1 base, the J end by 0 bases, with 13 bases between. CDR1 is LGHNA, CDR2 YSLEER, per germline. CDR3 amino acids: CASSQVAGYSSYEQYF. CDR3 nucleotides: TGCGCCAGCAGCCAAGTTGCGGGGTACAGCTCCTACGAGCAGTACTTC.

The chain combines TRBV4-3 with TRBJ1-4, with TRBD1 identical over 8 bases. With 2 bases clipped from V and 8 bases from J, the junction kept 19 bases outside the gene matches. The CDR3 covers 19 residues. Germline loops: CDR1 LGHNA, CDR2 YSLEER. This chain's CDR3 is CASSQKDNRGKGQREKLFF. The CDR3 DNA follows: TGCGCCAGCAGCCAAAAGGACAACAGGGGGAAGGGGCAGCGAGAAAAACTGTTTTTT.

The V and J genes are TRBV6-4 and TRBJ1-2; 7 bases are a match to TRBD1. The ends lost 4 bases at V and 3 bases at J; junction bases unmatched: 2. This CDR3 region has 13 residues. Per the germline V gene, CDR1 is MRHNA and CDR2 is SNTAGT. Here the CDR3 reads CASSVTGDYGYTF. The CDR3 region has the DNA TGTGCCAGCAGTGTTACAGGGGACTATGGCTACACCTTC.

The chain uses TRBV30 and TRBJ1-5; D gene ambiguous. Per the germline V gene, CDR1 is GTSNPN and CDR2 is SVGIG (reference sequence). V lost 2 bases and J lost 3, with 8 bases in between. The CDR3 spans 13 residues. The CDR3 region is CAWSSRYNQPQHF. The CDR3 DNA is TGTGCCTGGAGTTCACGGTACAATCAGCCCCAGCATTTT.

This chain uses TRBV5-6 with TRBJ2-7; D call uncertain. Germline-derived CDR1 and CDR2 are SGHDT and YYEEEE. The CDR3 spans 16 residues. Trimming left V 0 bases short and J 4 bases short, with 17 bases between. The CDR3 DNA reads TGTGCCAGCAGCTTGGCTGGGCAGACCATCGCTTACGAGCAGTACTTC. Encoded protein: CASSLAGQTIAYEQYF.

This clone came up a few times. The CDR3 DNA follows: TGTGCCAGCAGCCAACCCCGACTAGCGGGAGGGGGAGATACGCAGTATTTT. Its translation: CASSQPRLAGGGDTQYF. The rearrangement links TRBV4-2 to TRBJ2-3; 14 bases fit TRBD2. Germline CDR1 is LGHNA and CDR2 is YNFKEQ. The CDR3 totals 17 residues. V trimming: 2 bases; J trimming: 5 bases; junction bases outside the gene matches: 6.

The chain is built from TRBV7-6 and TRBJ2-1; 16 nucleotides align to TRBD2. The V gene's germline CDR1 is SGHVS and CDR2 FNYEAQ. This CDR3 comprises 22 residues. V was pared by 0 bases and J by 10 bases, with 21 bases of the junction left unmatched. CDR3 nucleotides: TGTGCCAGCAGCTTAGCGCAGGGACTAGCGGGAGGGTTGCGTCGAAGTGCGTGGGAGCAGTTCTTC. This encodes CASSLAQGLAGGLRRSAWEQFF.

V is TRBV4-3 and J is TRBJ2-2, with D possibly matching TRBD1 (5 bases). From germline, CDR1 is LGHNA and CDR2 YSLEER. The CDR3 runs 16 residues. The germline V and J ends were trimmed by 0 bases and 0 bases, with 8 bases remaining between them. Here the CDR3 reads CASSQEARANTGELFF. As DNA, the CDR3 is TGCGCCAGCAGCCAAGAGGCCAGGGCGAACACCGGGGAGCTGTTTTTT.

Only a few counts were recorded for this clone. This rearrangement joins TRBV28 to TRBJ2-5; TRBD2 is a possible D gene (6 bases). This CDR3 is built from 12 residues. Deletions cut 5 bases from V and 9 bases from J, with 13 bases between. Looked up from germline, CDR1 is MDHEN and CDR2 is SYDVKM. This CDR3 reads CASSLPSGAQYF. DNA for the CDR3: TGTGCCAGCAGTCTCCCCTCGGGGGCCCAGTACTTC. The full variable domain, its missing parts supplied by reference TRBV28 and TRBJ2-5, is DVKVTQSSRYLVKRTGEKVFLECVQDMDHENMFWYRQDPGLGLRLIYFSYDVKMKEKGDIPEGYSVSREKKERFSLILESASTNQTSMYLCASSLPSGAQYFGPGTRLLVL.

The chain joins TRBV18 to TRBJ2-7; 7 bases line up with TRBD1. J lost 6 bases, V lost 4 bases, and 12 bases had no gene match. Per germline, CDR1 KGHSH and CDR2 LQKENI. CDR3 length: 15 amino acids. CDR3: CASSQAQGSVGEQYF. The CDR3 DNA reads TGTGCCAGCTCACAGGCACAGGGGTCCGTGGGCGAGCAGTACTTC.

This clone was observed a handful of times. The rearrangement links TRBV27 to TRBJ1-1, with 9 bases that match TRBD1. Unmatched junction bases numbered 8, after V lost 2 bases and J lost 7 bases. Germline V CDR1 and CDR2: MNHEY, SMNVEV (reference sequence). The CDR3 loop spans 15 amino acids. This CDR3 is CASSLIGTGSSEAFF. CDR3 DNA: TGTGCCAGCAGTTTAATTGGGACAGGGTCGAGTGAAGCTTTCTTT.

This clone has a handful of counts. The gene calls are TRBV7-9 and TRBJ2-1; a possible D gene is TRBD2 (6 bases). Germline V gene data show CDR1 as SEHNR and CDR2 as FQNEAQ (reference sequence). Trimming removed 5 bases from V and 5 bases from J, with 16 bases in between. The CDR3 is made up of 15 amino acids. The CDR3 spells CASSQKRVENNEQFF. DNA for the CDR3: TGTGCCAGCAGCCAAAAGCGGGTAGAGAACAATGAGCAGTTCTTC.